These 20 T cell receptor beta chains were all obtained from the same sample, sequenced in a study of T cell responses to AZD1222 COVID-19 vaccine (dated by TCRdb to about 2021). Libraries were made using the immunoSEQ multiplex PCR assay. Drawn from immuneACCESS, this table holds only the in-frame rearrangements with V and J called that TCRdb kept. Clones are partly lost; checked studies trace under half to an unresolved V gene and leave the rest unexplained. This sample lists about 35,000 clones; approximately 86% were detected once. The top ten clones comprise less than 7% of the sample. This sample's time point label indicates: baseline before first vaccination. The sequenced sample was peripheral blood, obtained on day 0 of AZD1222 vaccination. The receptors were sampled from an adult in good health.

The rearrangement uses TRBV29-1 and TRBJ1-1; 10 bases align to TRBD1. CDR3 length: 13 residues. Germline-derived CDR1 and CDR2 are SQVTM and ANQGSEA. J gave up 3 bases and V 7 bases, and 5 bases lay outside the gene matches. This CDR3 is CSALGQGYTEAFF. CDR3 nucleotides: TGCAGCGCTTTGGGACAGGGGTACACTGAAGCTTTCTTT.

This chain uses TRBV18 with TRBJ2-4; TRBD2 matches at 13 bases. The germline V gene has CDR1 KGHSH and CDR2 LQKENI. The CDR3 contains 17 residues. The V and J ends lost 2 bases and 9 bases, in that order; junction bases with no gene match: 10. The CDR3 spells CASSPYMTSGGSSIQYF. CDR3 coding DNA: TGTGCCAGCTCACCATATATGACTAGCGGGGGGTCGAGCATTCAGTACTTC. Supplemented by reference TRBV18 and TRBJ2-4, the full variable domain reads NAGVMQNPRHLVRRRGQEARLRCSPMKGHSHVYWYRQLPEEGLKFMVYLQKENIIDESGMPKERFSAEFPKEGPSILRIQQVVRGDSAAYFCASSPYMTSGGSSIQYFGAGTRLSVL.

In the case of this clone: The sample carries other DNA sequences with the same CDR3. The V and J genes are TRBV28 and TRBJ2-5, with D maybe TRBD2 (5 bases). Germline V gene data show CDR1 as MDHEN and CDR2 as SYDVKM. The germline V and J ends were trimmed by 4 bases and 5 bases, with 8 bases remaining between them. The CDR3 has 12 amino acids. The CDR3, as DNA: TGTGCCAGCAGTTCCGGGAAGGAGACCCAGTACTTC. Its protein is CASSSGKETQYF. Supplemented by reference TRBV28 and TRBJ2-5, the full variable domain reads DVKVTQSSRYLVKRTGEKVFLECVQDMDHENMFWYRQDPGLGLRLIYFSYDVKMKEKGDIPEGYSVSREKKERFSLILESASTNQTSMYLCASSSGKETQYFGPGTRLLVL.

This clone has only a few counts. This chain joins TRBV7-6 and TRBJ2-2; maybe TRBD2 (6 bases). CDR1 is SGHVS and CDR2 is FNYEAQ in the germline V gene. The CDR3 has 14 residues. Trimming took off 3 bases at V and 3 bases at J, with 8 bases between the two ends. CDR3 DNA sequence: TGTGCCAGCAGCTTGCGGGGAGACACCGGGGAGCTGTTTTTT. This gives the protein CASSLRGDTGELFF.

There are a few counts of this clone. The V gene is TRBV7-9, the J gene TRBJ1-4, with a possible D match to TRBD1 (5 bases). Germline CDR1 SEHNR, CDR2 FQNEAQ (reference sequence). The CDR3 has 15 residues. V was shortened by 1 base and J by 4 bases, with 10 bases between the two germline ends. CDR3 nucleotide sequence: TGTGCCAGCAGCTTAGGGACAACCCGTAATGAAAAACTGTTTTTT. This codes for CASSLGTTRNEKLFF.

This sequence joins TRBV2 and TRBJ2-1; TRBD2 is a possible D gene (5 bases). The CDR3 is 14 amino acids. V was trimmed by 4 bases and J by 2 bases, leaving 9 bases between them. Per germline, CDR1 SNHLY and CDR2 FYNNEI. CDR3 amino acids: CASSASGPYNEQFF. CDR3 coding DNA: TGTGCCAGCAGTGCGAGCGGTCCCTACAATGAGCAGTTCTTC.

Written as DNA, the CDR3 is TGTGCCAGCAGCTCCGGGCCGCTCTCCGGGGAGCTGTTTTTT. As protein: CASSSGPLSGELFF. The chain has TRBV7-9 and TRBJ2-2; D is unresolved. Germline assignment: CDR1 SEHNR and CDR2 FQNEAQ (reference sequence). V was clipped by 4 bases and J by 6 bases, with 12 bases between them. This CDR3 has 14 residues.

The rearrangement joins TRBV19 to TRBJ2-7, with 9 bases aligning to TRBD2. Trimming cost V 6 bases and J 2 bases; bases outside gene matches: 2. The CDR3 loop spans 13 amino acids. CDR1 and CDR2 (germline): LNHDA, SQIVND (reference sequence). The CDR3 sequence: CASRAGGTYEQYF. CDR3 bases: TGTGCCAGTAGGGCGGGAGGGACCTACGAGCAGTACTTC.

J is TRBJ1-2 and V is TRBV27, with D perhaps TRBD1 (6 bases). The CDR3 is 17 residues long. Looked up from germline, CDR1 is MNHEY and CDR2 is SMNVEV (reference sequence). Deletions cut 0 bases from V and 8 bases from J, with 22 bases between. CDR3 region: CASSLSKGGAPPGGYTF. CDR3 bases: TGTGCCAGCAGTTTATCGAAAGGGGGGGCACCCCCAGGGGGCTACACCTTC.

The chain couples TRBV6-5 to TRBJ2-1, with TRBD2 as a possible D gene (6 bases). Trimming removed 8 bases from V and 9 bases from J, with 20 bases in between. The CDR3 consists of 14 residues. Germline-derived CDR1 and CDR2 are MNHEY and SVGAGI. Written as DNA, the CDR3 is TGTGCCAGCCTTAGACAGTTAAACGGGGGTGAGCAGTTCTTC. Residues: CASLRQLNGGEQFF.

The J gene is TRBJ2-5, the V gene TRBV5-4; TRBD1 aligns across 7 bases. The CDR3 runs to 15 residues. Looked up from germline, CDR1 is SGHNT and CDR2 is YYREEE (reference sequence). Germline trimming cut 4 bases from V and 5 bases from J; bases unmatched to any gene: 11. This CDR3 reads CASSTGTGVGETQYF. In DNA form, the CDR3 reads TGTGCCAGCAGCACCGGAACAGGGGTAGGGGAGACCCAGTACTTC.

The J gene is TRBJ1-2, the V gene TRBV2; the D gene is possibly TRBD1 (5 bases). V lost 4 bases and J lost 2, with 14 bases in between. Germline V CDR1 and CDR2: SNHLY, FYNNEI. The CDR3 totals 15 residues. CDR3 residues: CASSVYGAANYGYTF. CDR3 DNA: TGTGCCAGCAGTGTTTACGGGGCGGCGAACTATGGCTACACCTTC.

The V call is TRBV11-2, the J call TRBJ2-7; D uncertain. The CDR3 is made up of 13 amino acids. Germline CDR1 and CDR2: SGHAT and FQNNGV. V was trimmed by 2 bases and J by 1 base, leaving 6 bases between them. CDR3 nucleotide sequence: TGTGCCAGCAGCTTACAAACTTCCTACGAGCAGTACTTC. Translation: CASSLQTSYEQYF.

The V gene is TRBV7-9, the J gene TRBJ2-7; D perhaps matches TRBD2 (7 bases). Germline V gene data show CDR1 as SEHNR and CDR2 as FQNEAQ (reference sequence). Trimming cost V 4 bases and J 4 bases, with 17 bases left between them. The CDR3 loop spans 15 amino acids. For the CDR3, the DNA is TGTGCCAGCAGCTCCCCCCGGGGGGCGAGTTACGAGCAGTACTTC. It specifies CASSSPRGASYEQYF.

This chain uses TRBV4-2 with TRBJ1-2; no clear D gene. Germline CDR1 is LGHNA and CDR2 is YNFKEQ. V lost 0 bases, J lost 1 base, and 15 bases lay in between. This CDR3 comprises 17 residues. For the CDR3, the DNA is TGTGCCAGCAGCCAAGATGGCGACGGCTCCTATAACTATGGCTACACCTTC. This translates into CASSQDGDGSYNYGYTF.

The V call is TRBV12-3 or TRBV12-4, the J call TRBJ1-5; unclear D gene. Trimming stripped 3 bases from V and 5 bases from J, with 8 bases between. The CDR3 spans 13 residues. CDR3: CASSFGGYQPQHF. The CDR3 DNA is TGTGCCAGCAGTTTTGGCGGTTATCAGCCCCAGCATTTT.

This rearrangement joins TRBV6-4 to TRBJ2-3, with 10 bases that match TRBD2. Germline-derived CDR1 and CDR2 are MRHNA and SNTAGT. CDR3 length: 14 amino acids. V shed 0 bases, J shed 9 bases, and the junction held 3 bases outside the gene matches. The CDR3 bases are TGTGCCAGCAGTGACTCGTTACTAGCGGGGACGCAGTATTTT. It codes for CASSDSLLAGTQYF.

The rearrangement joins TRBV3-1 (or the pseudogene TRBV3-2) to TRBJ2-7; D is unresolved. The CDR3 totals 13 residues. V was pared by 4 bases and J by 5 bases, with 12 bases between. Germline V lookup: CDR1 LGHDT, CDR2 YNNKEL (reference sequence). CDR3 in DNA: TGTGCCAGCAGCCTCTCGGGCTCGAACGAGCAGTACTTC. This encodes CASSLSGSNEQYF.

This chain connects TRBV27 to TRBJ1-1, with a tentative D call TRBD1 (5 bases). Germline CDR1 is MNHEY and CDR2 is SMNVEV (reference sequence). With 8 bases removed from V and 1 base from J, the gap between germline ends came to 11 bases. The CDR3 is 13 amino acids. CDR3 in DNA: TGTGCCAGCCCTTATAGGGGGAACACTGAAGCTTTCTTT. Amino acid sequence: CASPYRGNTEAFF.

The chain carries TRBV11-3 and TRBJ2-7; TRBD1 is a possible D gene (5 bases). V was shortened by 1 base and J by 1 base, with 5 bases between the two germline ends. This CDR3 spans 13 amino acids. Germline CDR1 and CDR2: SGHNT and YENEEA. DNA of the CDR3: TGTGCCAGCAGCTTAGGACAGTCCTACGAGCAGTACTTC. Its translation is CASSLGQSYEQYF. The whole variable domain, filled in from reference TRBV11-3 and TRBJ2-7, reads EAGVVQSPRYKIIEKKQPVAFWCNPISGHNTLYWYLQNLGQGPELLIRYENEEAVDDSQLPKDRFSAERLKGVDSTLKIQPAELGDSAVYLCASSLGQSYEQYFGPGTRLTVT.